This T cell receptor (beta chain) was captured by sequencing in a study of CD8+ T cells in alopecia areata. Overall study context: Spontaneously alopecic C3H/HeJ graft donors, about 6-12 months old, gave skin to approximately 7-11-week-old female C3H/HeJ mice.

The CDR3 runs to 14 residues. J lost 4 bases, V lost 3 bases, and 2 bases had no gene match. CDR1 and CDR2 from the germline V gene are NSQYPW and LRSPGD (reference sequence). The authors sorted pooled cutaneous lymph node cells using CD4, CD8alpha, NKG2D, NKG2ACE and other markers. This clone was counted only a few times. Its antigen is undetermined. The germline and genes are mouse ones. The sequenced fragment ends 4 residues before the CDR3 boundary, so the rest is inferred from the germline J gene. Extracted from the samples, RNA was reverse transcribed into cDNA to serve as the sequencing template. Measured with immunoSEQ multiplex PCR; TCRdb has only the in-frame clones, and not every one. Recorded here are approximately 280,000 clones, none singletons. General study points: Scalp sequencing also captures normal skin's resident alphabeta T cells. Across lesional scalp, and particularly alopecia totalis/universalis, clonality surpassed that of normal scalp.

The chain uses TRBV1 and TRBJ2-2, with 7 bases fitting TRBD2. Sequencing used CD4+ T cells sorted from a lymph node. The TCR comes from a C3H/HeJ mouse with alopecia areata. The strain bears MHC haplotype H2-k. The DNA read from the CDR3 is TGCACCTGCAGTGCTCGACTGGGCACCGGG. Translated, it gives CTCSARLGTG. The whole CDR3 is CTCSARLGTGQLYF.